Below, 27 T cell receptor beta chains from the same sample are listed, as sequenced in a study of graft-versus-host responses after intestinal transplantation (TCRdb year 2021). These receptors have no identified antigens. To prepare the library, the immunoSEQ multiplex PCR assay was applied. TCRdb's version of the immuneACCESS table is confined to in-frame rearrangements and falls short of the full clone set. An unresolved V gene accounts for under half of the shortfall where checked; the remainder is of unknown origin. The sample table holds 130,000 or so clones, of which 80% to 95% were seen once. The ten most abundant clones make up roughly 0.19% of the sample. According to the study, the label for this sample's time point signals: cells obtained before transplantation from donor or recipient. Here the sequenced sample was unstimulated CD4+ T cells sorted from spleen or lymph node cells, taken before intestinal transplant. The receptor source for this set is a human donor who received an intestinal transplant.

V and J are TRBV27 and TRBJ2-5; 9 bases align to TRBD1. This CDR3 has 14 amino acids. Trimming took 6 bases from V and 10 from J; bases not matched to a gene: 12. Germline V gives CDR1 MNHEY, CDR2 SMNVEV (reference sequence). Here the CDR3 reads CASSSPGTGPIQYF. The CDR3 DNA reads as TGTGCCAGCAGCAGTCCCGGGACAGGGCCGATCCAGTACTTC.

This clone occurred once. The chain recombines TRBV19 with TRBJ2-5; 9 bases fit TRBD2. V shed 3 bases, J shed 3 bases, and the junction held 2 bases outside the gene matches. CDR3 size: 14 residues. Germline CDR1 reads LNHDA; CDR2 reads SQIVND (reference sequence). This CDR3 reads CASSILAGEETQYF. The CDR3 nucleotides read TGTGCCAGTAGTATCTTAGCGGGAGAAGAGACCCAGTACTTC.

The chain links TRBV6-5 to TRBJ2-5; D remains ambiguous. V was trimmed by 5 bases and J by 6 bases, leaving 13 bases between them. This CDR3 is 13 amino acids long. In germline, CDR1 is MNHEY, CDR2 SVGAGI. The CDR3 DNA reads TGTGCCAGCAGTCTCCCGGGCGTCAAGACCCAGTACTTC. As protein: CASSLPGVKTQYF.

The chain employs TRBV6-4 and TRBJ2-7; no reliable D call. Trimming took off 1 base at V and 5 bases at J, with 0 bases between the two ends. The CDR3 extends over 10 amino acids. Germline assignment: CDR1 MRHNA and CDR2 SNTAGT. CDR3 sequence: CASSDYEQYF. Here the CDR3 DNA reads TGTGCCAGCAGTGACTACGAGCAGTACTTC.

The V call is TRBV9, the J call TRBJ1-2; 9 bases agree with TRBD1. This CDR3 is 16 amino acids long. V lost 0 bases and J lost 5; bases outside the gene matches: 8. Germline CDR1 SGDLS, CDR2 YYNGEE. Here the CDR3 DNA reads TGTGCCAGCAGCGTAGGTGGGACAGGGAGTTTGTATGGCTACACCTTC. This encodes CASSVGGTGSLYGYTF.

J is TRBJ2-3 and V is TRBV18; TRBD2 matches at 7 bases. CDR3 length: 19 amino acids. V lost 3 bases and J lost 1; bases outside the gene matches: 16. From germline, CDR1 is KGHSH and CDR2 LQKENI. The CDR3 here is CASSPLRVGGSWGTDTQYF. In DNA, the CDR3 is TGTGCCAGCTCACCGCTACGGGTGGGCGGGAGTTGGGGCACAGATACGCAGTATTTT.

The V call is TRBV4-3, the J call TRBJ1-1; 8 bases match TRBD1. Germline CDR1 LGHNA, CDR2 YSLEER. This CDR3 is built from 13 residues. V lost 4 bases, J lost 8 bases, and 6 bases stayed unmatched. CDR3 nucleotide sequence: TGCGCCAGCAGCCTGAAGGCAGGGGGCGAAGCTTTCTTT. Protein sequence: CASSLKAGGEAFF.

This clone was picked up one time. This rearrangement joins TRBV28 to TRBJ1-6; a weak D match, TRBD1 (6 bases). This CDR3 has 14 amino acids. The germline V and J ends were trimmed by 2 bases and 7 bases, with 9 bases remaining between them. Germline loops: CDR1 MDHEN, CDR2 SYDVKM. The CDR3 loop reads CASSLGQFNSPLHF. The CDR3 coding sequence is TGTGCCAGCAGTTTAGGACAGTTCAATTCACCCCTCCACTTT. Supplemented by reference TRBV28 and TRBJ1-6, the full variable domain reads DVKVTQSSRYLVKRTGEKVFLECVQDMDHENMFWYRQDPGLGLRLIYFSYDVKMKEKGDIPEGYSVSREKKERFSLILESASTNQTSMYLCASSLGQFNSPLHFGNGTRLTVT.

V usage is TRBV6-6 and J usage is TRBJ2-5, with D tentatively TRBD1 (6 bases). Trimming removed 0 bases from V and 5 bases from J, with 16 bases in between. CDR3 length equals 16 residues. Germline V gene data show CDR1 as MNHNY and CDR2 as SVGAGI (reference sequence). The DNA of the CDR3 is TGTGCCAGCAGTTACTCTCCCAGGGGTCGAGGGGAGACCCAGTACTTC. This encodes CASSYSPRGRGETQYF.

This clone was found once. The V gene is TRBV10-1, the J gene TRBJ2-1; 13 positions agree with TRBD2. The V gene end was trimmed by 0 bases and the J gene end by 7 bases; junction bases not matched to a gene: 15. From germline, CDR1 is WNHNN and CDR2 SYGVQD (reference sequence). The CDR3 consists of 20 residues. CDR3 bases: TGCGCCAGCAGTGAGTCCTTGGGACTAGCGGGACAAGGTGGAAAGAATGAGCAGTTCTTC. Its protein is CASSESLGLAGQGGKNEQFF.

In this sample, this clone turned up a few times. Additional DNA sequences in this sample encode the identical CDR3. CDR3 nucleotides: TGTGCCAGCAGCCAAGACCGGGGTCCCTACGAGCAGTACTTC. This encodes CASSQDRGPYEQYF. V and J are TRBV4-2 and TRBJ2-7, with D maybe TRBD2 (5 bases). Trimming left V 0 bases short and J 2 bases short, with 8 bases between. Germline assignment: CDR1 LGHNA and CDR2 YNFKEQ. The CDR3 is 14 residues long.

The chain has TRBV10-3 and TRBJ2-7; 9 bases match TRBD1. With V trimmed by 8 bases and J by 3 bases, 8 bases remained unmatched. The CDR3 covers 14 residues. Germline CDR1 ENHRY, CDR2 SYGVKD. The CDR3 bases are TGTGCCATCCTTCGGGACAGGGAGGGCTACGAGCAGTACTTC. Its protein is CAILRDREGYEQYF.

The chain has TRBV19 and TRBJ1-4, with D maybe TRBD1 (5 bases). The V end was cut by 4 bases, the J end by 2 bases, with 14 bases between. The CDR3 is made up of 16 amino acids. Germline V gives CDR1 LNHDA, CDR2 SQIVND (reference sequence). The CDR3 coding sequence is TGTGCCAGTAGTAAACCCGGGGGAACCACTAATGAAAAACTGTTTTTT. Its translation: CASSKPGGTTNEKLFF.

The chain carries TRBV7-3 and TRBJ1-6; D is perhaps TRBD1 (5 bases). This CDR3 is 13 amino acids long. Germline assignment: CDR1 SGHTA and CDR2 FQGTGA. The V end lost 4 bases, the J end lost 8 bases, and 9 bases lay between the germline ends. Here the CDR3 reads CASSSVGDSPLHF. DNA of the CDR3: TGTGCCAGCAGCTCGGTAGGGGATTCACCCCTCCACTTT. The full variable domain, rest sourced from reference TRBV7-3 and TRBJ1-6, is GAGVSQTPSNKVTEKGKYVELRCDPISGHTALYWYRQSLGQGPEFLIYFQGTGAADDSGLPNDRFFAVRPEGSVSTLKIQRTERGDSAVYLCASSSVGDSPLHFGNGTRLTVT.

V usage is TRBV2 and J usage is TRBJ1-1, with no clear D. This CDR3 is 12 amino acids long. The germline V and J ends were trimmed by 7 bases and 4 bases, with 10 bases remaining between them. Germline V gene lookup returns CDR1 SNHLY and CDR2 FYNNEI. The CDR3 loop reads CASTMESTEAFF. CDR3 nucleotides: TGTGCCAGCACTATGGAATCCACTGAAGCTTTCTTT.

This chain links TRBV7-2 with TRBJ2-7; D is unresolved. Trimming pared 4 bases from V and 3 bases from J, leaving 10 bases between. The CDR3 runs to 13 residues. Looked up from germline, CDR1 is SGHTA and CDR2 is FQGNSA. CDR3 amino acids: CASSSALGYEQYF. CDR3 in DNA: TGTGCCAGCAGCTCCGCCCTGGGCTACGAGCAGTACTTC.

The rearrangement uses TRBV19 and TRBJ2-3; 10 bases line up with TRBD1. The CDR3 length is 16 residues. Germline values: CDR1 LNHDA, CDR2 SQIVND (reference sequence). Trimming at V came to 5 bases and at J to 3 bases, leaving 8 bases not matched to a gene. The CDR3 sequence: CASSALTGGVTDTQYF. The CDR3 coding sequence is TGTGCCAGTAGTGCCCTGACAGGGGGCGTAACAGATACGCAGTATTTT. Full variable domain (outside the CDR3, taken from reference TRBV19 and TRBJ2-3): DGGITQSPKYLFRKEGQNVTLSCEQNLNHDAMYWYRQDPGQGLRLIYYSQIVNDFQKGDIAEGYSVSREKKESFPLTVTSAQKNPTAFYLCASSALTGGVTDTQYFGPGTRLTVL.

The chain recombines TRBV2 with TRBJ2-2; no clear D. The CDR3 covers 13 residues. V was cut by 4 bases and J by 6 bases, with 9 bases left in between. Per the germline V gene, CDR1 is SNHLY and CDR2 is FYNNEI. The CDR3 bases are TGTGCCAGCAGTGTAGGGCCGTCCGGGGAGCTGTTTTTT. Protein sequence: CASSVGPSGELFF.

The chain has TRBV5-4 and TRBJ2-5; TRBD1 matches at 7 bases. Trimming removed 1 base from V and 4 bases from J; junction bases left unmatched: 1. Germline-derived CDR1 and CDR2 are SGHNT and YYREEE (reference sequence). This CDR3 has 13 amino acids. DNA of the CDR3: TGTGCCAGCAGCTTGAGGGGGCGAGAGACCCAGTACTTC. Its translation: CASSLRGRETQYF.

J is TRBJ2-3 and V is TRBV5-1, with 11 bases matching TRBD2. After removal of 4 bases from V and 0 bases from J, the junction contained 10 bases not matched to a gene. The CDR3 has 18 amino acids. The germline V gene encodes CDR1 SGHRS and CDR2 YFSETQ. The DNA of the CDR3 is TGCGCCAGCAGCCCCAGAAGGCTAGCGGGAGGCAGCACAGATACGCAGTATTTT. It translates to CASSPRRLAGGSTDTQYF.

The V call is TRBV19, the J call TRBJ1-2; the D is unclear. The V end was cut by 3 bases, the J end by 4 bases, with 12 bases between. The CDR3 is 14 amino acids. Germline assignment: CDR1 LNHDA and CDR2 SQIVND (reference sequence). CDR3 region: CASSIPAEIYGYTF. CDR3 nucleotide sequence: TGTGCCAGTAGTATCCCAGCTGAAATCTATGGCTACACCTTC.

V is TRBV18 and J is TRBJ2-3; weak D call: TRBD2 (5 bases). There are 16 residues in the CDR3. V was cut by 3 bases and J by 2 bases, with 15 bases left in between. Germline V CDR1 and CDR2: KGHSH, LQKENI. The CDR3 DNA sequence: TGTGCCAGCTCACCCATCTCCGGAGGATTCACAGATACGCAGTATTTT. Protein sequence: CASSPISGGFTDTQYF.

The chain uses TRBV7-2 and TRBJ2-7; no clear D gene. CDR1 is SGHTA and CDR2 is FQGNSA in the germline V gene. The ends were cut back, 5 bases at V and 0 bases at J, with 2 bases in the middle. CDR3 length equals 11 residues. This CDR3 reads CASSISYEQYF. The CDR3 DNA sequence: TGTGCCAGCAGCATCTCCTACGAGCAGTACTTC.

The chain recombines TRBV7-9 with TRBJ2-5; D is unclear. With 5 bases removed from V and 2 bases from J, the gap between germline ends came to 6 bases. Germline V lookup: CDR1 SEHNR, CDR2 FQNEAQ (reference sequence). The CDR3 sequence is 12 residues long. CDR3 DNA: TGTGCCAGCAGCCGATATCAAGAGACCCAGTACTTC. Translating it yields CASSRYQETQYF.

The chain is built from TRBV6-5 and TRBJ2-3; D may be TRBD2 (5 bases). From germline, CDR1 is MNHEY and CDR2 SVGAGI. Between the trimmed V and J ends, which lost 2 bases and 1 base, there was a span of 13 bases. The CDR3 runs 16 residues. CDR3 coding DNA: TGTGCCAGCAGTTACGAGAGAGGGTTGGGCACAGATACGCAGTATTTT. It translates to CASSYERGLGTDTQYF.

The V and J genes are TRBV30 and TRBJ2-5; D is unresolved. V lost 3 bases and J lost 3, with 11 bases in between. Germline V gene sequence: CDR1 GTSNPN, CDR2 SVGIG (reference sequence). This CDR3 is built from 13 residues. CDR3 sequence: CAWRRTFEETQYF. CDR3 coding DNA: TGTGCCTGGAGACGAACTTTCGAAGAGACCCAGTACTTC.

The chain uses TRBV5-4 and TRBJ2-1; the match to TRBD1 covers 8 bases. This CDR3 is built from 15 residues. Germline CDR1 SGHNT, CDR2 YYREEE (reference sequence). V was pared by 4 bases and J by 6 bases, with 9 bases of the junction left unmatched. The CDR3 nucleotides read TGTGCCAGCAGCCTGGACAGGGCGGTAATCAATGAGCAGTTCTTC. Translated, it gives CASSLDRAVINEQFF.